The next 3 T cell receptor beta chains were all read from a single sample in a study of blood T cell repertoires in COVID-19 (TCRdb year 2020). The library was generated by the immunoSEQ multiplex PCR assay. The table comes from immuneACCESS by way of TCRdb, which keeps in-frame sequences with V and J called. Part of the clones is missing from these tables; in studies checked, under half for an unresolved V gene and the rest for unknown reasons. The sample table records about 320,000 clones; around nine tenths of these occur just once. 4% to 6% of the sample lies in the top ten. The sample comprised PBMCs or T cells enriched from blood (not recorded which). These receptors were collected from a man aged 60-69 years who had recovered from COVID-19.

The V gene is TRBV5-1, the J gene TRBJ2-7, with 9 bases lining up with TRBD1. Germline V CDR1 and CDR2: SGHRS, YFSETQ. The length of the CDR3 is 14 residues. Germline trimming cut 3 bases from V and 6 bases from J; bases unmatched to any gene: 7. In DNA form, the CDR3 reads TGCGCCAGCAGCTCCGGGACAGGGAGTCGCGAGCAGTACTTC. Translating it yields CASSSGTGSREQYF.

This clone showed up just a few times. In DNA, the CDR3 is TGTGCCAGCAGCCATCTAATGCCTCGTGGGAACACTGAAGCTTTCTTT. This encodes CASSHLMPRGNTEAFF. The chain has TRBV3-1 (or the pseudogene TRBV3-2) and TRBJ1-1; D not resolved. V dropped 3 bases and J dropped 1 base, with 15 bases sitting between them. The CDR3 has 16 amino acids. The V gene's germline CDR1 is LGHDT and CDR2 YNNKEL (reference sequence).

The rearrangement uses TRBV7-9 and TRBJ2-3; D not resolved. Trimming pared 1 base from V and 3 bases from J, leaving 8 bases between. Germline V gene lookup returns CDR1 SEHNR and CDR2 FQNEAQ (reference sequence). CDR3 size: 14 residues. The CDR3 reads CASSLGTVTDTQYF. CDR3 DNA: TGTGCCAGCAGCTTAGGCACAGTGACAGATACGCAGTATTTT.